This T cell receptor (beta chain) is drawn from a study of CD4+ T cells in melanoma. On this clone: Its antigen is not known.

Regarding the study as a whole: Neoantigen-specific CD4+ T cells in melanoma reportedly had diverse differentiation states. A reported correlation linked neoantigen-specific CD4+ T cells to CD8+, macrophage and B cell function.

Clones were sequenced by immunoSEQ multiplex PCR, and TCRdb holds only the in-frame ones, with some missing. The sample holds fewer than 55,000 clones, roughly 89% seen once. This CDR3 is 16 amino acids long. Germline loops: CDR1 ENHRY, CDR2 SYGVKD. V lost 3 bases to trimming and J lost 5 bases, with 19 bases between them. The chain carries TRBV10-3 and TRBJ2-5; a possible D gene is TRBD2 (5 bases). This clonotype originated in a human donor with melanoma. Material: peripheral blood. The chain's CDR3 is CAISDWVGLALETQYF. As DNA, the CDR3 is TGTGCCATCAGTGATTGGGTCGGGCTAGCACTCGAGACCCAGTACTTC.